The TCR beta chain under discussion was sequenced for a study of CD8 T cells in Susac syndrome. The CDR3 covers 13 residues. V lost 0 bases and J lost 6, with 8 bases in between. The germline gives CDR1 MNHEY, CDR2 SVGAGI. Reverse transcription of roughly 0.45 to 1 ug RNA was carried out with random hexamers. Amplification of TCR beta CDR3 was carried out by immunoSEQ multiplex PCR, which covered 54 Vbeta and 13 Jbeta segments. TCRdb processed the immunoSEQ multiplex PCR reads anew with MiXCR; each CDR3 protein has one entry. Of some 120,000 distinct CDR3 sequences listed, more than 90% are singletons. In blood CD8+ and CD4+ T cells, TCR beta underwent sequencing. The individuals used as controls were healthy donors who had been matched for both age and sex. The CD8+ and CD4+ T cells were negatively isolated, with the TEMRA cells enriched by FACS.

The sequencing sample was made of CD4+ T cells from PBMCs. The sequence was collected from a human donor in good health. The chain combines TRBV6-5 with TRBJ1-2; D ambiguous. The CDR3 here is CASSYSQVDGYTF. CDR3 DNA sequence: TGTGCCAGCAGTTACTCCCAGGTGGATGGCTACACCTTC.